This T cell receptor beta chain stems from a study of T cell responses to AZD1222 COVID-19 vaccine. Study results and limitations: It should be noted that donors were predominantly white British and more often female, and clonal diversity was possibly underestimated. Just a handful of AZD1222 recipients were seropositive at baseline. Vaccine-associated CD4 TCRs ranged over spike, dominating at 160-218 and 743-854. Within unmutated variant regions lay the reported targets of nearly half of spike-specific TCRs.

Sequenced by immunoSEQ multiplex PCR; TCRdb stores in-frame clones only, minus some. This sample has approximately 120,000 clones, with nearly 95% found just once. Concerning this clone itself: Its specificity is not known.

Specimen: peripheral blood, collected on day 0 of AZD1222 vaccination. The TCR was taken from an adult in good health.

CDR3 protein: CASSFATRGVFGYTF. The CDR3 nucleotides read TGTGCCAGTAGTTTCGCAACCAGGGGGGTGTTTGGCTACACCTTC. V is TRBV19 and J is TRBJ1-2; 7 positions match TRBD1. J lost 7 bases, V lost 5 bases, and 13 bases had no gene match. Looked up from germline, CDR1 is LNHDA and CDR2 is SQIVND (reference sequence). The CDR3 has 15 amino acids.